Listed below are T cell receptor beta chains from one sample, sequenced in a study of radiotherapy plus CTLA-4 blockade in lung cancer. Data came from immunoSEQ multiplex PCR; TCRdb stores just in-frame clones and leaves some out. The sample includes 45,000 or so clones, around 77% of them seen just once. The sample in question was peripheral blood, obtained from a patient treated with radiotherapy plus ipilimumab. The receptors originated from a human donor with non-small cell lung cancer who had stable disease on radiotherapy plus ipilimumab. Each CDR3 is given with its conserved first and last residue. D genes are given only for firm matches. Size tells how often a clone was seen (once, few, many) or the class of an expanded clone, and some rows leave it out.

J: TRBJ1-6
D: .
V: TRBV18
size: once
DNA: TGTGCCAGCTCTCGGGGGGAATCCTATAATTCACCCCTCCACTTT
CDR3: CASSRGESYNSPLHF

J: TRBJ1-2
D: TRBD1
V: TRBV9
size: .
DNA: TGTGCCAGCAGCGTAGGGACAGGGAACGCAAACTATGGCTACACCTTC
CDR3: CASSVGTGNANYGYTF

J: TRBJ2-5
D: TRBD2
V: TRBV11-2
size: .
DNA: TGTGCCAGCAGCTTAGTCGGACGGGGGGGCCTCGAGACCCAGTACTTC
CDR3: CASSLVGRGGLETQYF

J: TRBJ2-3
D: TRBD1
V: TRBV6-1
size: .
DNA: TGTGCCAGCAGGTCAAGGGGGCAGGTGGCAGATACGCAGTATTTT
CDR3: CASRSRGQVADTQYF

J: TRBJ2-1
D: TRBD2
V: TRBV27
size: .
DNA: TGTGCCAGCAGTTTTTCGACCCCCGGACTAGCGGGGGGTTCGTTCTTTGATGAGCAGTTCTTC
CDR3: CASSFSTPGLAGGSFFDEQFF

J: TRBJ1-1
D: .
V: TRBV5-1
size: .
DNA: TGCGCCAGCAGTACACAGCCGACTGACACTGAAGCTTTCTTT
CDR3: CASSTQPTDTEAFF

J: TRBJ2-3
D: TRBD2
V: TRBV6-5
size: .
DNA: TGTGCCAGCAGTTTAAGCGGGGGGGCCTCAGATACGCAGTATTTT
CDR3: CASSLSGGASDTQYF

J: TRBJ1-6
D: .
V: TRBV6-1
size: .
DNA: TGTGCCTCAAGTGGTGGTAACCATTCACCCCTCCACTTT
CDR3: CASSGGNHSPLHF

J: TRBJ1-5
D: .
V: TRBV28
size: .
DNA: TGTGCCAGCAGTGCCCGACTAGCCAATCAGCCCCAGCATTTT
CDR3: CASSARLANQPQHF

J: TRBJ1-5
D: TRBD1
V: TRBV23-1
size: .
DNA: TGCGCCAGCAGTCACCTCCGGGACAGGGCTAAGTGTGAGTATAGCAATCAGCCCCAGCATTTT
CDR3: CASSHLRDRAKCEYSNQPQHF

J: TRBJ2-6
D: .
V: TRBV11-3
size: .
DNA: TGTGCCAGCACCTCCGGGACGGGCAACGTCCTGACTTTC
CDR3: CASTSGTGNVLTF

J: TRBJ2-2
D: TRBD2
V: TRBV5-4
size: few
DNA: TGTGCCAGCAGCTTGAGTCGGGGGGGGACCGGGGAGCTGTTTTTT
CDR3: CASSLSRGGTGELFF

J: TRBJ1-5
D: .
V: TRBV19
size: few
DNA: TGTGCCAGTAGTATGCAGGGCAATCAGCCCCAGCATTTT
CDR3: CASSMQGNQPQHF

J: TRBJ1-5
D: .
V: TRBV28
size: .
DNA: TGTGCCAGCAGTGCCGCCGTCGATAGGTTAGACCAGCCCCAGCATTTT
CDR3: CASSAAVDRLDQPQHF